The 24 T cell receptor beta chains below were found in one sample sequenced in a study of T-cell memory formation after mild COVID-19. A single record per CDR3 protein comes from TCRdb applying MiXCR to the 5' RACE reads. The sample lists a few hundred thousand distinct CDR3 sequences, roughly a sixth occurring once. What was sequenced was PBMCs or a T cell subset sorted from them (not recorded which). The receptor source for this set is a man in his late teens or twenties who had mild COVID-19 (a few samples of this study predate the infection). Cell type and time point are not known.

The rearrangement joins TRBV10-3 to TRBJ2-3; 7 nucleotides agree with TRBD2. Trimming at V came to 10 bases and at J to 2 bases, leaving 6 bases not matched to a gene. Germline loops: CDR1 ENHRY, CDR2 SYGVKD. This CDR3 comprises 13 residues. CDR3 nucleotides: TGTGCCACGACAGCGGGGCTCACAGATACGCAGTATTTT. This codes for CATTAGLTDTQYF.

The rearrangement joins TRBV9 to TRBJ1-1; D remains ambiguous. This CDR3 spans 13 amino acids. The germline CDR1 and CDR2 sequences are SGDLS and YYNGEE. V was cut by 2 bases and J by 1 base, with 6 bases left in between. As DNA, the CDR3 is TGTGCCAGCAGCGTGCGTCCGAACACTGAAGCTTTCTTT. The encoded protein is CASSVRPNTEAFF.

This clonotype was counted many times. The chain is built from TRBV6-2 or TRBV6-3 and TRBJ2-7; TRBD2 agrees at 11 bases. Germline-derived CDR1 and CDR2 are MNHEY and SVGEGT. The CDR3 totals 14 residues. J gave up 2 bases and V 7 bases, and 4 bases lay outside the gene matches. CDR3 sequence (DNA): TGTGCCAGCACTCGACTAGCGGGGACCTACGAGCAGTACTTC. It is translated as CASTRLAGTYEQYF.

J is TRBJ2-7 and V is TRBV7-2; D is uncertain. Germline values: CDR1 SGHTA, CDR2 FQGNSA. This CDR3 has 13 amino acids. V shed 5 bases and J shed 2 bases, with 10 bases lying between them. The CDR3 spells CASSRGPAYEQYF. CDR3 DNA: TGTGCCAGCAGCCGAGGACCGGCCTACGAGCAGTACTTC.

This clonotype was seen at least ten times. V usage is TRBV7-2 and J usage is TRBJ2-1; TRBD1 matches 7 bases. The CDR3 has 14 amino acids. Germline assignment: CDR1 SGHTA and CDR2 FQGNSA. V lost 7 bases and J lost 1; bases outside the gene matches: 4. Written as DNA, the CDR3 is TGTGCCAGCACCGAACAGGGGTCCTACAATGAGCAGTTCTTC. Translation: CASTEQGSYNEQFF.

The genes are TRBV3-1 and TRBJ1-2; D gene unclear. V lost 4 bases and J lost 7, with 13 bases in between. CDR1 is LGHDT and CDR2 is YNNKEL in the germline V gene (reference sequence). The CDR3 runs to 13 residues. CDR3 protein: CASSRLRAGGYTF. The CDR3 DNA follows: TGTGCCAGCAGCCGGTTGAGGGCTGGTGGCTACACCTTC.

This clonotype has a handful of counts. This chain connects TRBV28 to TRBJ2-5; D call uncertain. This CDR3 has 13 residues. CDR1 is MDHEN, CDR2 SYDVKM, per germline. With 4 bases removed from V and 4 bases from J, the gap between germline ends came to 10 bases. CDR3 sequence reads: CASSYPPVETQYF. The CDR3 coding sequence is TGTGCCAGCAGTTATCCCCCGGTAGAGACCCAGTACTTC.

The chain uses TRBV6-5 and TRBJ2-1, with D possibly TRBD1 on 6 matching bases. The CDR3 has 13 amino acids. With 6 bases removed from V and 6 bases from J, the gap between germline ends came to 12 bases. Germline CDR1 reads MNHEY; CDR2 reads SVGAGI. CDR3 residues: CASRPGTSNEQFF. CDR3 DNA: TGTGCCAGCAGGCCGGGGACAAGCAATGAGCAGTTCTTC.

In its sample, this clonotype was seen a few times. The chain recombines TRBV7-2 with TRBJ2-7, with D perhaps matching TRBD1 (6 bases). Looked up from germline, CDR1 is SGHTA and CDR2 is FQGNSA. Trimming took off 5 bases at V and 7 bases at J, with 15 bases between the two ends. CDR3 length: 13 residues. For the CDR3, the DNA is TGTGCCAGCAGCGTACAGGGCCGCGGGGAGCAGTACTTC. This gives the protein CASSVQGRGEQYF.

This clonotype turned up a few times. J is TRBJ1-2 and V is TRBV6-5; D is undetermined. This CDR3 spans 14 amino acids. V was shortened by 7 bases and J by 6 bases, with 18 bases between the two germline ends. Germline CDR1 is MNHEY and CDR2 is SVGAGI. The CDR3 loop is CASTPNPLTNGYTF. The DNA for the CDR3 is TGTGCCAGCACCCCTAATCCCCTGACGAATGGCTACACCTTC.

This sequence joins TRBV7-9 and TRBJ2-1, with TRBD2 as a possible D gene (5 bases). The length of the CDR3 is 15 residues. Germline V CDR1 and CDR2: SEHNR, FQNEAQ (reference sequence). The V and J ends lost 10 bases and 10 bases respectively, with 26 bases between them. CDR3 sequence reads: CATDRGAATMSEQFF. In nucleotides, the CDR3 is TGTGCCACGGACCGCGGAGCGGCTACAATGAGCGAGCAGTTCTTC.

This clonotype has at least ten counts. The chain uses TRBV20-1 and TRBJ2-7; TRBD1 or TRBD2 may be the D gene (5 bases each). The germline V gene has CDR1 DFQATT and CDR2 SNEGSKA (reference sequence). V was clipped by 5 bases and J by 6 bases, with 17 bases between them. This CDR3 contains 13 residues. The CDR3, as DNA: TGCAGTGCTGGTGGGACCCGGGTGACCGAGCAGTACTTC. Residues: CSAGGTRVTEQYF.

There are a few counts of this clonotype. At one end, the junction sequence differs from germline, possibly due to a read error. J is TRBJ2-7 and V is TRBV7-9; either TRBD1 or TRBD2 may fit D (5 bases each). CDR3 length: 14 amino acids. Germline loops: CDR1 SEHNR, CDR2 FQNEAQ (reference sequence). This chain's CDR3 is CAGSLNGDPYEQYF. CDR3 nucleotide sequence: TGTGCCGGCAGCTTAAACGGGGACCCCTACGAGCAGTACTTC.

This clonotype has at least ten counts. V is TRBV15 and J is TRBJ1-1; no clear D gene. V lost 0 bases and J 6 bases, leaving 8 bases between the germline ends. Germline CDR1 reads LNHNV; CDR2 reads YYDKDF (reference sequence). The CDR3 covers 13 residues. The CDR3 DNA reads as TGTGCCACCAGCAGAGAAGCGGGCCCTGAAGCTTTCTTT. Its translation is CATSREAGPEAFF.

This clonotype occurred a few times. J is TRBJ2-5 and V is TRBV12-3 or TRBV12-4; D gene unclear. The CDR3 is made up of 13 amino acids. V was clipped by 2 bases and J by 3 bases, with 7 bases between them. The DNA of the CDR3 is TGTGCCAGCAGTTTAAGGGCGGAAGAGACCCAGTACTTC. Protein sequence: CASSLRAEETQYF.

The genes are TRBV11-3 and TRBJ1-6; a possible D gene is TRBD1 (5 bases). V lost 5 bases to trimming and J lost 7 bases, with 15 bases between them. The CDR3 totals 15 residues. CDR1 and CDR2 from the germline V gene are SGHNT and YENEEA. The CDR3 coding sequence is TGTGCCAGCAGCCAACCTAGGGACGGAAATTCACCCCTCCACTTT. Translating it yields CASSQPRDGNSPLHF. Looking up the rest from reference TRBV11-3 and TRBJ1-6 gives the full variable domain: EAGVVQSPRYKIIEKKQPVAFWCNPISGHNTLYWYLQNLGQGPELLIRYENEEAVDDSQLPKDRFSAERLKGVDSTLKIQPAELGDSAVYLCASSQPRDGNSPLHFGNGTRLTVT.

This chain connects TRBV6-5 to TRBJ2-7; the D gene is possibly TRBD2 (6 bases). Trimming took 8 bases from V and 2 from J, leaving 16 bases between them. CDR1 is MNHEY and CDR2 is SVGAGI in the germline V gene. There are 14 residues in the CDR3. This CDR3 is CASRRRDGAYEQYV. CDR3 DNA: TGTGCCAGCCGACGGCGGGACGGAGCCTACGAGCAGTACGTC.

J is TRBJ2-1 and V is TRBV5-1, with 11 bases identical to TRBD2. Trimming at V came to 2 bases and at J to 9 bases, leaving 4 bases not matched to a gene. Germline V gene data show CDR1 as SGHRS and CDR2 as YFSETQ. The CDR3 spans 14 residues. In DNA form, the CDR3 reads TGCGCCAGCAGCTTAACTAGCGGGGGCGTTGAGCAGTTCTTC. It codes for CASSLTSGGVEQFF.

This clonotype was seen more than once but under ten times. The gene calls are TRBV7-3 and TRBJ2-1; D tentatively fits TRBD1 or TRBD2 (5 bases each). Trimming cost V 2 bases and J 7 bases, with 15 bases left between them. CDR3 length equals 15 residues. Germline V gives CDR1 SGHTA, CDR2 FQGTGA. The CDR3 spells CASSLRDGPGNEQFF. The CDR3 DNA reads as TGTGCCAGCAGCTTACGGGACGGCCCCGGGAATGAGCAGTTCTTC. The full variable domain, its missing parts supplied by reference TRBV7-3 and TRBJ2-1, is GAGVSQTPSNKVTEKGKYVELRCDPISGHTALYWYRQSLGQGPEFLIYFQGTGAADDSGLPNDRFFAVRPEGSVSTLKIQRTERGDSAVYLCASSLRDGPGNEQFFGPGTRLTVL.

Note on this clonotype: This is likely a read error, given that the CDR3 carries no conserved phenylalanine or tryptophan at its end. It is unclear where the CDR3 begins or ends on the DNA, so no DNA is shown, and the CDR3 is as TCRdb lists it. The rearrangement uses TRBV3-1 and TRBJ2-7. In germline, CDR1 is LGHDT, CDR2 YNNKEL (reference sequence). Termini included, the CDR3 measures 11 amino acids. The CDR3 reads CASSQGLRFLL.

The CDR3 sequence: CASSSSRPPSNEKLFF. CDR3 sequence (DNA): TGTGCCAGCAGTTCCAGCAGGCCTCCTTCTAATGAAAAACTGTTTTTT. The J gene is TRBJ1-4, the V gene TRBV6-5; no definite D call. CDR3 length: 16 amino acids. Germline loops: CDR1 MNHEY, CDR2 SVGAGI. V gave up 4 bases and J gave up 3 bases, with 15 bases separating them.

Comments on this clonotype: At one end, the junction sequence differs from germline, possibly due to a read error. The J gene is TRBJ1-2, the V gene TRBV5-1, with a possible D match to TRBD1 (5 bases). In germline, CDR1 is SGHRS, CDR2 YFSETQ. CDR3 length: 12 amino acids. CDR3 sequence (DNA): TGCGCCAGCAGCTTATCAGGGTTACCTGCCTCGTTC. Translating gives CASSLSGLPASF.

The chain carries TRBV21-1 and TRBJ2-3; the D call of TRBD2 is as the table states it, not checked on the DNA. TRBV21-1 is deemed a pseudogene. This CDR3 region has 14 residues. The CDR3 DNA sequence: TGTGCCAGCATTACTAGCGGGAGCACAGATACGCAGTATTTT. Translated, it gives CASITSGSTDTQYF.

The V and J genes are TRBV7-2 and TRBJ2-1, with TRBD2 matching 12 bases. Germline-derived CDR1 and CDR2 are SGHTA and FQGNSA. This CDR3 comprises 15 residues. After removal of 3 bases from V and 6 bases from J, the junction contained 3 bases not matched to a gene. CDR3 loop: CASSFSSGGGNEQFF. The CDR3 region has the DNA TGTGCCAGCAGCTTCTCTAGCGGGGGGGGCAATGAGCAGTTCTTC.